These 3 T cell receptor beta chains were sequenced from one sample in a study of blood T cell repertoires in COVID-19. Clones were sequenced by immunoSEQ multiplex PCR, and TCRdb holds only the in-frame ones, with some missing. The data show about 99,000 clones, with roughly 80% seen just once and about 4.8% held by the top ten. The specimen was peripheral blood. Receptors were obtained from a man in his 60s with acute or convalescent COVID-19.

The genes are TRBV6-5 and TRBJ1-5; no clear D gene. The CDR3 consists of 15 residues. CDR1 and CDR2 (germline): MNHEY, SVGAGI. Trimming cost V 0 bases and J 6 bases, with 12 bases left between them. This CDR3 is CASSYSGLRGQPQHF. DNA for the CDR3: TGTGCCAGCAGTTACTCAGGGCTTCGGGGTCAGCCCCAGCATTTT.

The genes are TRBV6-2 or TRBV6-3 and TRBJ1-2, with D maybe TRBD1 (6 bases). From germline, CDR1 is MNHEY and CDR2 SVGEGT. The CDR3 extends over 16 amino acids. V lost 2 bases, J lost 2 bases, and 15 bases lay in between. As DNA, the CDR3 is TGTGCCAGCAGTTACGGCACAGGGCTCCGCAACTATGGCTACACCTTC. This codes for CASSYGTGLRNYGYTF.

The V call is TRBV7-6, the J call TRBJ2-4, with a tentative D call TRBD2 (5 bases). This CDR3 is 14 amino acids long. V shed 2 bases and J shed 6 bases, with 11 bases lying between them. Germline V CDR1 and CDR2: SGHVS, FNYEAQ. Here the CDR3 reads CASSLSGWRNIQYF. CDR3 bases: TGTGCCAGCAGCTTAAGCGGTTGGAGAAACATTCAGTACTTC.